The sequence of this TCR beta chain was determined in a study of cytomegalovirus exposure and HLA in healthy donors. In regard to this clone: The antigen is unknown.

Produced via immunoSEQ multiplex PCR; TCRdb's table is partial and in-frame only. The table has around 140,000 clones, roughly 87% seen once. Study results and caveats: Within the 120 validation repertoires, first-cohort TCR clusters tended to co-occur, according to a later analysis.

Germline assignment: CDR1 SQVTM and CDR2 ANQGSEA. CDR3 length equals 13 residues. V was pared by 3 bases and J by 5 bases, with 6 bases of the junction left unmatched. The chain carries TRBV29-1 and TRBJ1-2; 7 nucleotides align to TRBD1. The source is a man aged 18 to 35 in good health and CMV-seropositive. The sequencing sample was made of PBMCs. The chain's CDR3 is CSVETGTLYGYTF. The CDR3 nucleotides are TGCAGCGTTGAGACAGGGACTCTTTATGGCTACACCTTC. Filled out from reference TRBV29-1 and TRBJ1-2, the complete variable domain reads SAVISQKPSRDICQRGTSLTIQCQVDSQVTMMFWYRQQPGQSLTLIATANQGSEATYESGFVIDKFPISRPNLTFSTLTVSNMSPEDSSIYLCSVETGTLYGYTFGSGTRLTVV.